Sequencing of this T cell receptor beta chain was carried out in a study of shared clonotypes between healthy human individuals. Only in-frame clones appear in the TCRdb table, and some are missing; sequencing was by immunoSEQ multiplex PCR. Of 1 million to 1.2 million clones listed, roughly 80% were seen once; the top ten hold about 0.94%. This CDR3 spans 14 amino acids. V lost 2 bases and J lost 8; bases outside the gene matches: 4. The germline CDR1 and CDR2 sequences are SNHLY and FYNNEI. The sample consisted of memory CD4+ T cells from PBMCs. As for subset: CD45RA-negative fraction. This sequence joins TRBV2 and TRBJ1-4; the match to TRBD1 covers 8 bases. The TCR originated in a man younger than 30 in good health. Some clones in this sample may be carry-over from other donors' samples. CDR3 nucleotides: TGTGCCAGCAGTGAAACAGGGGGTTTCGAAAAACTGTTTTTT. Its translation is CASSETGGFEKLFF.